This T cell receptor (beta chain) was profiled in a study of blood T cell repertoires in COVID-19. Study details: Samples taken during acute and convalescent COVID-19 were collected in the United States, Italy and Spain.

CDR1 and CDR2 (germline): KGHSH, LQKENI. CDR3 size: 14 residues. V was clipped by 5 bases and J by 6 bases; unmatched bases: 4. Participant ages covered about 18 to 89 years across 24 US areas. The study assigned cohorts using participant-reported clinical history. In the original processing: Using reference gene primer amplification, nucleated cell counts were estimated. Sequencing was performed with immunoSEQ multiplex PCR; in TCRdb, only in-frame clones are kept and a portion is missing. V, J and clone size reflect that table, while D and trimming were determined from the DNA. The profile shows 150,000 or so clones, approximately 88% of them singletons.

Sequencing used PBMCs or T cells enriched from blood (not recorded which). The chain has TRBV18 and TRBJ1-4; 9 positions agree with TRBD1. This TCR was sampled from a woman aged 55-75 years who had recovered from COVID-19. The CDR3 DNA sequence: TGTGCCAGCTCAACGACAGGGGGGGATGAAAAACTGTTTTTT. It specifies CASSTTGGDEKLFF.